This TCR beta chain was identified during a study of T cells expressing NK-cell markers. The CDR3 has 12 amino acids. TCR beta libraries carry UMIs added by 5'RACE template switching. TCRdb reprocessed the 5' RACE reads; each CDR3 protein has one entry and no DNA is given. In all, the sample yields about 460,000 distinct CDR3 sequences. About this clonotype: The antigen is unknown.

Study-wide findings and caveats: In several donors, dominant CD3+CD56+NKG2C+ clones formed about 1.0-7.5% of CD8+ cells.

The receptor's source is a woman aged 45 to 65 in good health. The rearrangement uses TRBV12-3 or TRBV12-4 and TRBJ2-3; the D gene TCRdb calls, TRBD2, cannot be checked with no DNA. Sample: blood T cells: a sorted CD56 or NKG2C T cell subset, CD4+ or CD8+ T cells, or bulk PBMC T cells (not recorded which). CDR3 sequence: CASSFSASQSYF.